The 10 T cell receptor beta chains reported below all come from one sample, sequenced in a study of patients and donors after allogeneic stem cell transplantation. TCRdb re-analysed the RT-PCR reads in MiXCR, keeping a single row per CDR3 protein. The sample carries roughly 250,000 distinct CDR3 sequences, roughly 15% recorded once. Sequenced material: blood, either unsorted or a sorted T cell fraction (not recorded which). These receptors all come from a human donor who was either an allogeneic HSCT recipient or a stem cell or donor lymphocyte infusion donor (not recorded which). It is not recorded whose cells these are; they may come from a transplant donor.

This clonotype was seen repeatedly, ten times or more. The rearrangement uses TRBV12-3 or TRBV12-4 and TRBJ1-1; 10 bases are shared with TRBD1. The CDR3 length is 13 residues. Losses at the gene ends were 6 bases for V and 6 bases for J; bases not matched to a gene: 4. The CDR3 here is CASSTDRGAEAFF. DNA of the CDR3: TGTGCCAGCAGCACGGACAGGGGGGCTGAAGCTTTCTTT.

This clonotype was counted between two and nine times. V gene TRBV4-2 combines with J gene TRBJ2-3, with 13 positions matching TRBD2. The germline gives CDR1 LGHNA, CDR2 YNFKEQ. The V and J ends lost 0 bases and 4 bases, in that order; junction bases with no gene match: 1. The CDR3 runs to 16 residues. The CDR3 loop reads CASSQDTSGGADTQYF. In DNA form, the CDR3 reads TGTGCCAGCAGCCAAGATACTAGCGGGGGGGCAGATACGCAGTATTTT.

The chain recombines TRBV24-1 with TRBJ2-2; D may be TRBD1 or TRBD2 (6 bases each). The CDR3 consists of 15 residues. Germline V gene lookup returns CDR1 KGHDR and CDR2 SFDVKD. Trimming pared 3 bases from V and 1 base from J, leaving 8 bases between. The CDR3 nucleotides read TGTGCCACCAGTGATGCGGGACAGAACACCGGGGAGCTGTTTTTT. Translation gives CATSDAGQNTGELFF.

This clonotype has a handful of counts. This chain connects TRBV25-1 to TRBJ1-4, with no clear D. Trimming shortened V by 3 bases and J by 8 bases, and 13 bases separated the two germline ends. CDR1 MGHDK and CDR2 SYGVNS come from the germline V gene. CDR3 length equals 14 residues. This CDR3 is CASSDALEGEKLFF. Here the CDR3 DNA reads TGTGCCAGCAGTGACGCCCTAGAGGGAGAAAAACTGTTTTTT.

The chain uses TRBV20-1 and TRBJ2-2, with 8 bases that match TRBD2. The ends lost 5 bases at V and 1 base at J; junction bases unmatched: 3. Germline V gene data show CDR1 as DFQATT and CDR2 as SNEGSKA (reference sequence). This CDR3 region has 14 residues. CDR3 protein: CSAGAGGNTGELFF. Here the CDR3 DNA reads TGCAGTGCTGGGGCGGGAGGGAACACCGGGGAGCTGTTTTTT.

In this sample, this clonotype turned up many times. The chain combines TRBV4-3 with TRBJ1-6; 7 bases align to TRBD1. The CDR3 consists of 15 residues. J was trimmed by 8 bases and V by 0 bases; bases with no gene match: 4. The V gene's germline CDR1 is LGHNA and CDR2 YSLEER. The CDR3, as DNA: TGCGCCAGCAGCCAAGATTCAGGGGGTGATTCACCCCTCCACTTT. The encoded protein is CASSQDSGGDSPLHF.

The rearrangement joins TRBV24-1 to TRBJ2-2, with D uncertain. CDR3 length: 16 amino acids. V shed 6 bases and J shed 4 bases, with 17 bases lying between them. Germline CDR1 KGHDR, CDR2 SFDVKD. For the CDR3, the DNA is TGTGCCACCAGTACCTTCGATGGTAGCCCCACCGGGGAGCTGTTTTTT. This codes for CATSTFDGSPTGELFF.

The CDR3 sequence: CASSALAGAQLAFF. CDR3 bases: TGCGCCAGCAGCGCCCTAGCCGGGGCTCAGCTAGCTTTCTTT. The rearrangement joins TRBV5-1 to TRBJ1-1, with TRBD1 as a possible D gene (5 bases). V was shortened by 4 bases and J by 10 bases, with 20 bases between the two germline ends. Germline assignment: CDR1 SGHRS and CDR2 YFSETQ. CDR3 length: 14 amino acids.

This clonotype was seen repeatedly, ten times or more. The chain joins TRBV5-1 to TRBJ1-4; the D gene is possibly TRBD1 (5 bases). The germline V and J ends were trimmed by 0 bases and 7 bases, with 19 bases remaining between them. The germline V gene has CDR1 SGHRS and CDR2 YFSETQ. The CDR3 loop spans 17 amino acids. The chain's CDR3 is CASSLGPPGRTSEKLFF. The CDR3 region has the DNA TGCGCCAGCAGCTTGGGTCCCCCGGGACGGACGAGTGAAAAACTGTTTTTT.

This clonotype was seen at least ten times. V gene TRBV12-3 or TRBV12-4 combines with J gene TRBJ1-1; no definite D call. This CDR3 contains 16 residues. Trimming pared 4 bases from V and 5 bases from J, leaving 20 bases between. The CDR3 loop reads CASSWPENGERTEAFF. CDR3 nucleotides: TGTGCCAGCAGTTGGCCAGAAAACGGGGAAAGGACTGAAGCTTTCTTT.